This T cell receptor beta chain stems from a study of human T cells and chemical hapten exposure. In its sample, this clonotype was seen a few times. As yet, its antigen is unknown. The germline CDR1 and CDR2 sequences are LGHNA and YNFKEQ. There are 12 residues in the CDR3. The V and J ends lost 0 bases and 6 bases respectively, with 6 bases between them. Study observations and caveats: High-frequency TCRs, those above 1 in 1000, stayed the same after DPC sensitization. The study found expanded TCRs formed significantly more large CDR3 similarity clusters than controls.

The library put unique molecular identifiers onto individual cDNA molecules. TCRdb independently ran MiXCR on the RACE reads; one entry per CDR3 protein. The sample records about 37,000 distinct CDR3 sequences, approximately 6.3% being singletons. Time point denoted: patch test 1, 2 weeks after DPC sensitization. Treatment denoted: therapeutic diphenylcyclopropenone sensitization with weekly scalp DPC. The study extracted total RNA from unfractionated whole blood. The specimen comprised whole blood, sampled in connection with sensitization to the hapten diphenylcyclopropenone (DPC). The chain couples TRBV4-2 to TRBJ2-7; no clear D gene. The sequence was collected from a woman aged 25 to 39 with alopecia areata. Some clones in this sample may be carry-over from other donors' samples. The CDR3 nucleotides are TGTGCCAGCAGCCAAGATCAGCGCGAGCAGTACTTC. Protein sequence: CASSQDQREQYF.